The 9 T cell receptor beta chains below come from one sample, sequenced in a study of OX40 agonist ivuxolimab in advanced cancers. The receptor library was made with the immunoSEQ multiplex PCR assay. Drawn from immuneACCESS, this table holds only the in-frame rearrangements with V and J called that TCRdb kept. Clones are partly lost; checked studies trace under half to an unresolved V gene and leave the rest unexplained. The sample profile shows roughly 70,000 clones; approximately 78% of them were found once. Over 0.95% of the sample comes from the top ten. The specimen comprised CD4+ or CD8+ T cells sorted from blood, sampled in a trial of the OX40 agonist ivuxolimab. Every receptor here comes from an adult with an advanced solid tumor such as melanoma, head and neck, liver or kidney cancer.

CDR3 coding DNA: TGTGCCAGCAGCCAAGCAGGGACGCTAAAAAACATTCAGTACTTC. Its protein is CASSQAGTLKNIQYF. This chain uses TRBV14 with TRBJ2-4, with D possibly being TRBD1 or TRBD2 (5 bases each). Trimming took 1 base from V and 4 from J, leaving 11 bases between them. The CDR3 runs to 15 residues. CDR1 is SGHDN and CDR2 is FVKESK in the germline V gene.

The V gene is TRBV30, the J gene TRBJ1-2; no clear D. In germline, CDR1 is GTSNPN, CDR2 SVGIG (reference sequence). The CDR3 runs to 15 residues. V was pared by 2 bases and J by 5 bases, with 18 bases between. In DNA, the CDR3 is TGTGCCTGGAGTAAGGACCGCACCATGCTTTATGGCTACACCTTC. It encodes CAWSKDRTMLYGYTF.

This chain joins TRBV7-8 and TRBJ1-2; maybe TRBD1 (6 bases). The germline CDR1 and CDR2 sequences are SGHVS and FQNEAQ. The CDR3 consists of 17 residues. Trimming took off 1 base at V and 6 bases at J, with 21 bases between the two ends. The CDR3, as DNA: TGTGCCAGCAGCTTAGGTCGCCGAAGGGGGGAGCGGGATGGCTACACCTTC. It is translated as CASSLGRRRGERDGYTF.

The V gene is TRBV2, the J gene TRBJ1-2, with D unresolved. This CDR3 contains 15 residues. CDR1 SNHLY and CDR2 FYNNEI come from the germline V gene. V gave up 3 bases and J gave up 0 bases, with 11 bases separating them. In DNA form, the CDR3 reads TGTGCCAGCAGTGAGGTATGGACCTCTAACTATGGCTACACCTTC. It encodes CASSEVWTSNYGYTF.

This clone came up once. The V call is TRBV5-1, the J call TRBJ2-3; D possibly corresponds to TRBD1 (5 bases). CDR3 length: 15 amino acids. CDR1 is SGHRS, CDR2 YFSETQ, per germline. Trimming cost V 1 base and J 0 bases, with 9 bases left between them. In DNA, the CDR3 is TGCGCCAGCAGCTTGACCAGGGCTAGCACAGATACGCAGTATTTT. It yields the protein CASSLTRASTDTQYF.

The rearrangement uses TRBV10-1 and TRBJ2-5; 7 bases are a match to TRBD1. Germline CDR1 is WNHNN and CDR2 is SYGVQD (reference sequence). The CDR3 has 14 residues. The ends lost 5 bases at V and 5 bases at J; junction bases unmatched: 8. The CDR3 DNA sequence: TGCGCCAGCAGTCCTGTGGACAGGTGGGAGACCCAGTACTTC. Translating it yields CASSPVDRWETQYF.

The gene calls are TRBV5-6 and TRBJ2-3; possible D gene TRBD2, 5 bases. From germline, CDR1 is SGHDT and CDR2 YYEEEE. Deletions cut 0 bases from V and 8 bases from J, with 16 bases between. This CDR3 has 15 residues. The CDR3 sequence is CASSLAGGGSGTQYF. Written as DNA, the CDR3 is TGTGCCAGCAGCTTGGCGGGTGGAGGTTCCGGTACGCAGTATTTT.

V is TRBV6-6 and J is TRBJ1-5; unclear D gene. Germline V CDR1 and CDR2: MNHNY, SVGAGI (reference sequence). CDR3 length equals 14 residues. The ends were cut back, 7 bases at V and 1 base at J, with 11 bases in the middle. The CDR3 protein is CASIPGESNQPQHF. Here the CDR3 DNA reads TGTGCCAGCATACCGGGTGAGAGCAATCAGCCCCAGCATTTT.

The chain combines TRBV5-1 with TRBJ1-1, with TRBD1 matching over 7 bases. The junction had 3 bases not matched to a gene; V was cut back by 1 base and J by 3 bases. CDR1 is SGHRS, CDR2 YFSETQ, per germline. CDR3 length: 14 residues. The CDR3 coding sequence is TGCGCCAGCAGCTTGTATACAGGGGACACTGAAGCTTTCTTT. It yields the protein CASSLYTGDTEAFF.